Shown below are 5 T cell receptor beta chains from a single sample sequenced in a study of T cell changes during pregnancy in multiple sclerosis. The repertoire was sequenced with immunoSEQ multiplex PCR; TCRdb's copy has only in-frame clones and lacks some. The profile shows about 22,000 clones, 85% to 90% of them singletons. The input for sequencing was CD8+ T cells from peripheral blood mononuclear cells, taken before pregnancy. The receptors shown here come from a female donor with multiple sclerosis, enrolled in a pregnancy study.

This sequence joins TRBV5-1 and TRBJ2-1, with TRBD1 matching over 8 bases. V gave up 1 base and J gave up 5 bases; unmatched junction bases: 5. Per germline, CDR1 SGHRS and CDR2 YFSETQ. This CDR3 is built from 15 residues. CDR3 nucleotides: TGCGCCAGCAGCTTGTGGGCGGGACAGGACAATGAGCAGTTCTTC. Translation: CASSLWAGQDNEQFF. Looking up the rest from reference TRBV5-1 and TRBJ2-1 gives the full variable domain: KAGVTQTPRYLIKTRGQQVTLSCSPISGHRSVSWYQQTPGQGLQFLFEYFSETQRNKGNFPGRFSGRQFSNSRSEMNVSTLELGDSALYLCASSLWAGQDNEQFFGPGTRLTVL.

The rearrangement uses TRBV4-3 and TRBJ2-1; D perhaps matches TRBD2 (5 bases). CDR1 is LGHNA, CDR2 YSLEER, per germline. This CDR3 contains 15 residues. Trimming stripped 2 bases from V and 5 bases from J, with 13 bases between. The CDR3 nucleotides are TGCGCCAGCAGCCAACTCCCGGCGGGCGACAATGAGCAGTTCTTC. This encodes CASSQLPAGDNEQFF.

The chain carries TRBV30 and TRBJ2-2; 8 bases are shared with TRBD1. CDR3 length equals 15 residues. Trimming took 5 bases from V and 4 from J; bases not matched to a gene: 9. Germline V CDR1 and CDR2: GTSNPN, SVGIG (reference sequence). The chain's CDR3 is CAWGWGQVFTGELFF. As DNA, the CDR3 is TGTGCCTGGGGGTGGGGACAGGTCTTCACCGGGGAGCTGTTTTTT.

This rearrangement joins TRBV5-4 to TRBJ2-5, with TRBD1 as a possible D gene (6 bases). From germline, CDR1 is SGHNT and CDR2 YYREEE (reference sequence). The V gene lost 2 bases and the J gene lost 0 bases, with 11 bases spanning the gap. This CDR3 comprises 15 residues. As DNA, the CDR3 is TGTGCCAGCAGCTTCCGACAGGCCTACCAAGAGACCCAGTACTTC. This translates into CASSFRQAYQETQYF.

This sequence joins TRBV5-1 and TRBJ2-7; 11 bases map to TRBD1. The CDR3 sequence is 14 residues long. V trimming: 4 bases; J trimming: 5 bases; junction bases outside the gene matches: 5. Germline V gene data show CDR1 as SGHRS and CDR2 as YFSETQ. CDR3 residues: CASSAGQGADEQYF. In DNA form, the CDR3 reads TGCGCCAGCAGCGCCGGACAGGGGGCGGACGAGCAGTACTTC.